Below are 11 T cell receptor beta chains sequenced from a single sample in a study of blood T cells in healthy people across ages. It was with a sample-barcoded 5' primer and a J-beta primer mix that a second PCR of about 7 to 12 cycles was run. TCRdb fed the 5' RACE reads into MiXCR, producing one record per CDR3 protein. This repertoire shows around 870,000 distinct CDR3 sequences, under 30% found once; its top ten account for 15% to 20%. Sequencing input: blood. The receptors stem from an elderly woman in good health.

This clonotype was recorded a few times. A single base separates this from a much larger clone, so it may be a read error. This sequence joins TRBV7-9 and TRBJ2-4; the match to TRBD2 covers 12 bases. The CDR3 extends over 15 amino acids. Germline V CDR1 and CDR2: SEHNR, FQNEAQ (reference sequence). CDR3 DNA: TGTGCCAACAGCTCCATGACTAGCGGGGGAGACATTCAGTACTTC. This sequence encodes CANSSMTSGGDIQYF.

This clonotype has at least ten counts. The chain employs TRBV20-1 and TRBJ2-1; 10 bases match TRBD2. Trimming removed 5 bases from V and 1 base from J; junction bases left unmatched: 11. The CDR3 has 17 residues. From germline, CDR1 is DFQATT and CDR2 SNEGSKA (reference sequence). In nucleotides, the CDR3 is TGCAGTGCTCGACGGGCTAGCGGGGGCAGGTCCTACAATGAGCAGTTCTTC. Protein product: CSARRASGGRSYNEQFF.

The chain has TRBV2 and TRBJ1-2, with 11 bases identical to TRBD1. J lost 7 bases, V lost 6 bases, and 13 bases had no gene match. The CDR3 runs to 16 residues. Germline V gene data show CDR1 as SNHLY and CDR2 as FYNNEI. The CDR3 region is CASSGFLGQGARGYTF. The CDR3 DNA is TGTGCCAGCAGCGGGTTCCTTGGACAGGGGGCGCGTGGCTACACCTTC.

This clonotype occurred many times. The V gene is TRBV7-2, the J gene TRBJ2-1; tentative D call: TRBD2 (6 bases). Germline loops: CDR1 SGHTA, CDR2 FQGNSA. The CDR3 spans 15 residues. Trimming removed 8 bases from V and 0 bases from J, with 14 bases in between. The CDR3 region is CASWLAGSSYNEQFF. CDR3 DNA: TGTGCCAGCTGGCTCGCGGGGAGCTCCTACAATGAGCAGTTCTTC.

This clonotype was recorded many times. V is TRBV11-2 and J is TRBJ2-7; either TRBD1 or TRBD2 may supply D (5 bases each). This CDR3 contains 14 residues. The germline V gene encodes CDR1 SGHAT and CDR2 FQNNGV. Trimming stripped 5 bases from V and 6 bases from J, with 17 bases between. Here the CDR3 DNA reads TGTGCCAGCAGCGCCGGGACCCCCCAGTCCGAGCAGTACTTC. It codes for CASSAGTPQSEQYF. The entire variable domain, with the rest obtained from reference TRBV11-2 and TRBJ2-7, is as follows: EAGVAQSPRYKIIEKRQSVAFWCNPISGHATLYWYQQILGQGPKLLIQFQNNGVVDDSQLPKDRFSAERLKGVDSTLKIQPAKLEDSAVYLCASSAGTPQSEQYFGPGTRLTVT.

The chain recombines TRBV27 with TRBJ2-1; D is perhaps TRBD1 or TRBD2 (5 bases each). The end of the DNA is better explained by TRBJ2-7, so the J call may be wrong. Germline CDR1 is MNHEY and CDR2 is SMNVEV (reference sequence). The CDR3 has 14 amino acids. The CDR3 spells CASGRDPTYNEQYF. The CDR3 bases are TGTGCCAGCGGACGGGACCCTACCTACAATGAGCAGTACTTC.

As to this clonotype: A junction boundary mismatches the germline segment, possibly from a read error. This chain connects TRBV7-3 to TRBJ2-7; D is perhaps TRBD1 (5 bases). The CDR3 is made up of 15 amino acids. Germline V lookup: CDR1 SGHTA, CDR2 FQGTGA. In DNA, the CDR3 is TGTACCAGCAGCTGGACGAAGTATAGGGGCTACGAGCAGTACTTC. This translates into CTSSWTKYRGYEQYF. The full variable domain, rest sourced from reference TRBV7-3 and TRBJ2-7, is GAGVSQTPSNKVTEKGKYVELRCDPISGHTALYWYRQSLGQGPEFLIYFQGTGAADDSGLPNDRFFAVRPEGSVSTLKIQRTERGDSAVYLCTSSWTKYRGYEQYFGPGTRLTVT.

Ten or more counts support this clonotype. The chain uses TRBV5-5 and TRBJ2-1; a possible D gene is TRBD1 (5 bases). The CDR3 is 14 residues long. V gave up 1 base and J gave up 8 bases, with 13 bases separating them. The germline gives CDR1 SGHKS, CDR2 YYEKEE (reference sequence). The CDR3 loop reads CASSLHQGRDEQFF. CDR3 coding DNA: TGTGCCAGCAGCTTGCATCAGGGCCGCGATGAGCAGTTCTTC.

CDR3 protein: CASRKWGQNTGELFF. CDR3 DNA: TGTGCCAGCAGAAAATGGGGACAGAACACCGGGGAGCTGTTTTTT. This chain joins TRBV7-9 and TRBJ2-2; D is possibly TRBD1 (6 bases). V lost 6 bases and J lost 1, with 12 bases in between. The CDR3 sequence is 15 residues long. Germline assignment: CDR1 SEHNR and CDR2 FQNEAQ (reference sequence).

Comment on this clonotype: This may be a read error, as it is one base from a much larger clone. The chain is built from TRBV7-9 and TRBJ2-5; perhaps D is TRBD1 or TRBD2 (6 bases each). Germline loops: CDR1 SEHNR, CDR2 FQNEAQ (reference sequence). This CDR3 region has 14 residues. The V end lost 5 bases, the J end lost 5 bases, and 15 bases lay between the germline ends. The CDR3 nucleotides read TGTGCCAGCAGCGGAGCGAAAGGGGGGGAGACCCAGTACTTC. It codes for CASSGAKGGETQYF.

In this sample, this clonotype turned up many times. CDR3 coding DNA: TGTGCCAGCAGTCTGGCTGTTGGGAATCAGCCCCAGCATTTT. It yields the protein CASSLAVGNQPQHF. The rearrangement uses TRBV12-3 or TRBV12-4 and TRBJ1-5; D gene unclear. Between the trimmed V and J ends, which lost 5 bases and 4 bases, there was a span of 12 bases. The CDR3 is made up of 14 amino acids.